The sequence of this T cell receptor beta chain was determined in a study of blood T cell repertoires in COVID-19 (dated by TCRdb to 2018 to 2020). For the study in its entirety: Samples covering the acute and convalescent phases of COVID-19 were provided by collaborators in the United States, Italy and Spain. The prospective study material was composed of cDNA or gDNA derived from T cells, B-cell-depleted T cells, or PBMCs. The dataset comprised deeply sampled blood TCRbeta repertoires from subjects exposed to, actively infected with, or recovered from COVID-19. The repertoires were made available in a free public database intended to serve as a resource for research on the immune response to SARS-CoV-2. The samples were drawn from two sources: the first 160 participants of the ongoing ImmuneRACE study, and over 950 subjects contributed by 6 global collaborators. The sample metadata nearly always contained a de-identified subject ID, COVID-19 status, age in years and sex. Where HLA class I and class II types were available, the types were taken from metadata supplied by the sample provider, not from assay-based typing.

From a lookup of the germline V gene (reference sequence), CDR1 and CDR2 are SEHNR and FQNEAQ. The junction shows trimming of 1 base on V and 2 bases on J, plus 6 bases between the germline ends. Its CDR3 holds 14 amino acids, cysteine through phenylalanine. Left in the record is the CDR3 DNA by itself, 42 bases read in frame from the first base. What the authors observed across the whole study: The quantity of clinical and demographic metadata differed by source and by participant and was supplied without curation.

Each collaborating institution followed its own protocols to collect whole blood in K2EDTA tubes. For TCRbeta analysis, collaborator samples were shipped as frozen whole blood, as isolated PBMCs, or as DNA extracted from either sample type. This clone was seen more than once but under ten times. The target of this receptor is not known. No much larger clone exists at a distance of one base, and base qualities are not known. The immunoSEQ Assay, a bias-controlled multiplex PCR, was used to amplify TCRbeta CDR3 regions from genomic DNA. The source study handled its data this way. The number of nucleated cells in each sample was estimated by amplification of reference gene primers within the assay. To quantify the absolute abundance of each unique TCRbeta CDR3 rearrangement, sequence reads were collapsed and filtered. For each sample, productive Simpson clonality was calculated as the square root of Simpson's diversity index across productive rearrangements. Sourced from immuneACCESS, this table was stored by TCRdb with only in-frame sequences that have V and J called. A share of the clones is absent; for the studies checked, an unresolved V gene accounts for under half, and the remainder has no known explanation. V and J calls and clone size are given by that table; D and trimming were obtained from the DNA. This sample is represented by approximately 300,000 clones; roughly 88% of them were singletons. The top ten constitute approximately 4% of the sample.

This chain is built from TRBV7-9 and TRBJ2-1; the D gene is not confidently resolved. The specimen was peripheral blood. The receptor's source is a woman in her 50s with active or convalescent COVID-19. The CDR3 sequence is CASSLETTYNEQFF. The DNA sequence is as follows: TGTGCCAGCAGCTTAGAGACAACCTACAATGAGCAGTTCTTC.